This T cell receptor beta chain was found in a study of beta chain features in type 1 diabetes. The study, taken as a whole, reports: When Type 1 diabetes patients were examined, their TCRB CDR3s proved moderately but significantly shorter in all four CD4+ subsets.

V shed 0 bases, J shed 2 bases, and the junction held 7 bases outside the gene matches. This CDR3 comprises 16 residues. The V gene's germline CDR1 is SGDLS and CDR2 YYNGEE. Investigators reverse transcribed all isolated RNA, so they sequenced expressed TCRB transcripts. Sequencing was performed with immunoSEQ multiplex PCR; in TCRdb, only in-frame clones are kept and a portion is missing. Of approximately 170,000 clones in the sample, approximately 8% were seen once. About this clone itself: Antigen specificity is unknown.

Source material: central memory CD4+ T cells from blood. V is TRBV9 and J is TRBJ2-5; 7 bases agree with TRBD2. This TCR was sampled from a woman aged 40-49 years with type 1 diabetes. The CDR3 reads CASSVATGGGQETQYF. For the CDR3, the DNA is TGTGCCAGCAGCGTAGCTACGGGGGGAGGACAAGAGACCCAGTACTTC.